This T cell receptor beta chain stems from a study of cytomegalovirus exposure and HLA in healthy donors. Overall study results and limits: Both high specificity and high sensitivity reportedly marked the classifier's diagnosis of cytomegalovirus status. Cytomegalovirus-associated status was assigned to fewer than 200 TCR beta chains.

Primers: 60 Vbeta forward and 13 Jbeta reverse. Libraries were prepared by immunoSEQ multiplex PCR; TCRdb keeps only in-frame clonotypes and omits some of them. Among 100,000 to 150,000 clones listed, roughly 82% were seen once. Worth noting for this clone: The antigen is not known.

The germline CDR1 and CDR2 sequences are MNHNS and SASEGT. Losses at the gene ends were 2 bases for V and 5 bases for J; bases not matched to a gene: 13. There are 19 residues in the CDR3. This TCR came from a woman aged 40-49 years in good health and CMV-seropositive. The genes are TRBV6-1 and TRBJ2-2; 11 positions match TRBD2. Sample: PBMCs. The CDR3 nucleotides are TGTGCCAGCAGTGAAAGGCTAGCGGGAGGAGGTGATAAAACCGGGGAGCTGTTTTTT. Translation: CASSERLAGGGDKTGELFF.